These 3 T cell receptor beta chains came from one sample sequenced in a study of high-grade serous ovarian cancer treatment subgroups. Tumor samples were obtained before definitive surgery or chemotherapy. The assay was immunoSEQ multiplex PCR, and TCRdb's table has in-frame clones only and misses some. The top ten clones hold approximately 6.9% of a sample with 18,000 or so clones, around 79% of them seen once. Sequencing input: tumor tissue. The source is a human donor with high-grade serous ovarian cancer.

The chain has TRBV7-2 and TRBJ1-1, with TRBD1 as a possible D gene (5 bases). The germline V gene has CDR1 SGHTA and CDR2 FQGNSA. The V gene lost 3 bases and the J gene lost 3 bases, with 14 bases spanning the gap. The CDR3 loop spans 15 amino acids. The CDR3 DNA follows: TGTGCCAGCAGCTTCTGGGGCCCCATGGACACTGAAGCTTTCTTT. Protein sequence: CASSFWGPMDTEAFF.

This clone came up once. The rearrangement joins TRBV5-1 to TRBJ2-3; 9 bases map to TRBD2. The CDR3 length is 16 residues. Germline lookup yields CDR1 SGHRS and CDR2 YFSETQ. V lost 4 bases, J lost 4 bases, and 10 bases stayed unmatched. CDR3 sequence reads: CASSLGAWTSADTQYF. DNA for the CDR3: TGCGCCAGCAGCCTAGGCGCCTGGACTAGCGCAGATACGCAGTATTTT.

The J gene is TRBJ2-2, the V gene TRBV7-6, with 9 bases identical to TRBD2. Germline CDR1 reads SGHVS; CDR2 reads FNYEAQ. The CDR3 contains 16 residues. V lost 0 bases, J lost 7 bases, and 6 bases stayed unmatched. The CDR3: CASSLALAGVSGELFF. As DNA, the CDR3 is TGTGCCAGCAGCTTAGCTTTAGCGGGAGTAAGCGGGGAGCTGTTTTTT.